Below are 4 T cell receptor beta chains sequenced from a single sample in a study of T cells in Graves' hyperthyroidism and ophthalmopathy. The investigators amplified TCR beta CDR3 regions from RNA transcripts. HTBI primers drove first-round RT-PCR of the TCR CDR3. A single record per CDR3 protein comes from TCRdb applying MiXCR to the multiplex PCR reads. The sample yields 350,000 to 450,000 distinct CDR3 sequences, 11% to 15% seen once. What was sequenced was blood. The source is a man aged 50-59 years with Graves' ophthalmopathy.

This clonotype has at least ten counts. V gene TRBV6-1 combines with J gene TRBJ2-7; 9 bases line up with TRBD1. The CDR3 spans 13 residues. CDR1 is MNHNS and CDR2 is SASEGT in the germline V gene. The junction had 9 bases not matched to a gene; V was cut back by 8 bases and J by 7 bases. The CDR3 is CASRFGQGNEQYF. Here the CDR3 DNA reads TGTGCCAGCCGGTTCGGACAGGGGAATGAGCAGTACTTC.

This clonotype has ten or more counts. The rearrangement uses TRBV2 and TRBJ2-3, with D possibly called TRBD1 or TRBD2 (5 bases each). The CDR3 consists of 12 residues. With 6 bases removed from V and 9 bases from J, the gap between germline ends came to 13 bases. CDR1 is SNHLY, CDR2 FYNNEI, per germline. In DNA form, the CDR3 reads TGTGCCAGCAGCCAAGGGTGGGACACGCAGTATTTT. This sequence encodes CASSQGWDTQYF.

The V call is TRBV6-5, the J call TRBJ1-1; possible D gene TRBD1, 5 bases. V was cut by 7 bases and J by 7 bases, with 10 bases left in between. Per the germline V gene, CDR1 is MNHEY and CDR2 is SVGAGI. The CDR3 runs 11 residues. The CDR3 reads CASIWGLEAFF. CDR3 sequence (DNA): TGTGCCAGCATTTGGGGCCTTGAAGCTTTCTTT.

This clonotype has just a few counts. The chain combines TRBV20-1 with TRBJ1-5; D is unresolved. The CDR3 consists of 12 residues. V was trimmed by 0 bases and J by 5 bases, leaving 5 bases between them. CDR1 is DFQATT, CDR2 SNEGSKA, per germline (reference sequence). DNA for the CDR3: TGCAGTGCTAGAGAGATCGATCAGCCCCAGCATTTT. The encoded protein is CSAREIDQPQHF.